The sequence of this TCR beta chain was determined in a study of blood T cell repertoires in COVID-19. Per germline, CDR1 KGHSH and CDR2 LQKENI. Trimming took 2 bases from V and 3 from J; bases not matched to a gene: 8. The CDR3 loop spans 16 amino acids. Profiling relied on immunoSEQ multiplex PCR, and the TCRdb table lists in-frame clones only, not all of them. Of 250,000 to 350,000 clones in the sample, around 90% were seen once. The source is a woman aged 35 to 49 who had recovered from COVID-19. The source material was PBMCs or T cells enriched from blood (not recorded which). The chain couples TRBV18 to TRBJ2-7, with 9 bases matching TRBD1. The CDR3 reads CASSPKGTGSFYEQYF. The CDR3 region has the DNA TGTGCCAGCTCACCAAAGGGGACAGGGTCTTTCTACGAGCAGTACTTC.